These 17 T cell receptor beta chains were all obtained from the same sample, sequenced in a study of quantifying T cell responses using KT2 cells. In the study overall: Reverse transcription used primers in the TCR alpha and beta constant regions.

A single-stranded UMI oligo with SP2 sequence was ligated to cDNA 3' ends. First-round PCR used 4 cycles and beta primers RC1.1 and RC1.2 covering TRBC1 and TRBC2. In TCRdb, the UMI-ligation and nested PCR reads were re-called with MiXCR into one record per CDR3 protein. The data hold 42,000 or so distinct CDR3 sequences, with approximately 15% observed a single time. The sample consisted of PBMCs spiked with cells of the T cell clone KT2. The receptors here all came from a human donor.

CDR3 in DNA: TGTGCCAGCAGCCCACCTCGGGCAGGTAGCTCCTACGAGCAGTACTTC. It codes for CASSPPRAGSSYEQYF. This chain links TRBV7-9 with TRBJ2-7, with D unclear. Germline lookup yields CDR1 SEHNR and CDR2 FQNEAQ (reference sequence). Trimming removed 5 bases at V and 0 bases at J, with 17 bases between. This CDR3 comprises 16 residues. The full variable domain, its missing parts supplied by reference TRBV7-9 and TRBJ2-7, is DTGVSQNPRHKITKRGQNVTFRCDPISEHNRLYWYRQTLGQGPEFLTYFQNEAQLEKSRLLSDRFSAERPKGSFSTLEIQRTEQGDSAMYLCASSPPRAGSSYEQYFGPGTRLTVT.

The rearrangement links TRBV7-2 to TRBJ2-7; D is possibly TRBD2 (6 bases). From germline, CDR1 is SGHTA and CDR2 FQGNSA. This CDR3 is 14 amino acids long. Trimming cost V 1 base and J 3 bases, with 10 bases left between them. The CDR3 DNA sequence: TGTGCCAGCAGCTTAGGGGGAGGCTTCTACGAGCAGTACTTC. As protein: CASSLGGGFYEQYF.

This clonotype was recorded a few times. The rearrangement uses TRBV12-3 or TRBV12-4 and TRBJ2-1; 8 bases line up with TRBD1. Germline trimming cut 3 bases from V and 5 bases from J; bases unmatched to any gene: 3. This CDR3 has 14 amino acids. CDR3 DNA sequence: TGTGCCAGCAGTTTCGACAGGGGAGACAATGAGCAGTTCTTC. Protein: CASSFDRGDNEQFF.

The chain carries TRBV29-1 and TRBJ2-4, with D possibly being TRBD1 or TRBD2 (5 bases each). CDR1 is SQVTM, CDR2 ANQGSEA, per germline. This CDR3 is 12 amino acids long. V was shortened by 6 bases and J by 7 bases, with 13 bases between the two germline ends. The CDR3 DNA is TGCAGCGTGGAGGCAGGGAACAACATTCAGTACTTC. Protein product: CSVEAGNNIQYF.

V usage is TRBV6-2 or TRBV6-3 and J usage is TRBJ2-4; TRBD2 matches at 12 bases. V lost 1 base, J lost 0 bases, and 7 bases stayed unmatched. The CDR3 consists of 19 residues. Germline CDR1 MNHEY, CDR2 SVGEGT. CDR3 coding DNA: TGTGCCAGCAGTTACTACGGACTAGCGGGACCTCAAGCCAAAAACATTCAGTACTTC. Translated, it gives CASSYYGLAGPQAKNIQYF.

The V call is TRBV25-1, the J call TRBJ2-7; TRBD2 aligns across 7 bases. Germline assignment: CDR1 MGHDK and CDR2 SYGVNS. CDR3 size: 16 residues. The V gene end was trimmed by 2 bases and the J gene end by 0 bases; junction bases not matched to a gene: 7. Here the CDR3 reads CASSEVEGRVSYEQYF. The CDR3 DNA is TGTGCCAGCAGTGAAGTGGAGGGGAGGGTCTCCTACGAGCAGTACTTC.

This clonotype was observed a few times. The chain recombines TRBV28 with TRBJ1-2; a weak D match, TRBD1 (6 bases). V was clipped by 0 bases and J by 6 bases, with 8 bases between them. The CDR3 sequence is 13 residues long. Germline CDR1 is MDHEN and CDR2 is SYDVKM. CDR3 coding DNA: TGTGCCAGCAGTTTATGGGGGGGCAATGGCTACACCTTC. Translation gives CASSLWGGNGYTF.

This clonotype occurred a few times. The chain joins TRBV6-6 to TRBJ1-5; tentative D call: TRBD1 (5 bases). The germline gives CDR1 MNHNY, CDR2 SVGAGI (reference sequence). The CDR3 runs 14 residues. V lost 2 bases and J 5 bases, leaving 10 bases between the germline ends. In DNA form, the CDR3 reads TGTGCCAGCAGTTACAGGGACGGGGATCAGCCCCAGCATTTT. It yields the protein CASSYRDGDQPQHF.

Concerning this clonotype itself: One base away lies a much larger clone, so this may be a sequencing read error. The CDR3 region has the DNA TGTGCCAGCAGTGATCTAACAGGGGTCAGCGAGCAGTACTTC. This gives the protein CASSDLTGVSEQYF. The chain uses TRBV25-1 and TRBJ2-7; TRBD1 matches 7 bases. The CDR3 sequence is 14 residues long. Germline V gene lookup returns CDR1 MGHDK and CDR2 SYGVNS. Trimming at V came to 3 bases and at J to 6 bases, leaving 8 bases not matched to a gene.

This chain uses TRBV27 with TRBJ1-1, with 7 bases lining up with TRBD1. Unmatched junction bases numbered 7, after V lost 2 bases and J lost 7 bases. The germline V gene encodes CDR1 MNHEY and CDR2 SMNVEV (reference sequence). The CDR3 has 14 residues. CDR3 protein: CASSLRRQGLEAFF. The DNA of the CDR3 is TGTGCCAGCAGTTTACGGCGACAGGGACTTGAAGCTTTCTTT.

The chain uses TRBV27 and TRBJ1-5; TRBD1 is a possible D gene (5 bases). The CDR3 has 13 residues. Germline V gene sequence: CDR1 MNHEY, CDR2 SMNVEV (reference sequence). V lost 7 bases and J lost 3, with 10 bases in between. CDR3 nucleotides: TGTGCCAGCATCTGGGGGTCCAATCAGCCCCAGCATTTT. Its translation is CASIWGSNQPQHF.

For the CDR3, the DNA is TGTGCCAGCAACAATACCCCCAGGGCAGGGGGAGGGAATGAGCAGTTCTTC. It yields the protein CASNNTPRAGGGNEQFF. The V gene is TRBV12-3 or TRBV12-4, the J gene TRBJ2-1; D may match TRBD1 or TRBD2 (7 bases each). This CDR3 is 17 amino acids long. Trimming took 7 bases from V and 7 from J, leaving 26 bases between them.

This rearrangement joins TRBV10-3 to TRBJ2-7, with 10 bases that match TRBD2. Germline CDR1 and CDR2: ENHRY and SYGVKD. V shed 10 bases, J shed 6 bases, and the junction held 6 bases outside the gene matches. The CDR3 contains 12 residues. The CDR3 DNA sequence: TGTGCCACCCTAGCGGGAGAGGGCGAGCAGTACTTC. The encoded protein is CATLAGEGEQYF.

This clonotype showed up just a few times. The rearrangement uses TRBV9 and TRBJ1-1; 7 bases map to TRBD1. The CDR3 extends over 15 amino acids. Germline V gene lookup returns CDR1 SGDLS and CDR2 YYNGEE. V was pared by 3 bases and J by 0 bases, with 5 bases of the junction left unmatched. CDR3 bases: TGTGCCAGCAGCGGGCGGACAGGCCTGAACACTGAAGCTTTCTTT. As protein: CASSGRTGLNTEAFF.

The V and J genes are TRBV20-1 and TRBJ1-6, with D hard to call. Per the germline V gene, CDR1 is DFQATT and CDR2 is SNEGSKA (reference sequence). The CDR3 has 13 amino acids. V lost 0 bases and J lost 10, with 10 bases in between. CDR3 amino acids: CSARDRIDSPLHF. The CDR3 DNA follows: TGCAGTGCTAGAGATCGTATTGACTCACCCCTCCACTTT.

The chain uses TRBV12-3 or TRBV12-4 and TRBJ1-1, with a weak D call TRBD1 (6 bases). The germline V and J ends were trimmed by 4 bases and 5 bases, with 14 bases remaining between them. The CDR3 runs to 14 residues. This chain's CDR3 is CASSSPQGGTEAFF. The DNA of the CDR3 is TGTGCCAGCAGTTCGCCACAGGGAGGGACTGAAGCTTTCTTT.

This chain uses TRBV5-1 with TRBJ1-2; D gene uncertain. Germline V lookup: CDR1 SGHRS, CDR2 YFSETQ. Trimming pared 5 bases from V and 0 bases from J, leaving 8 bases between. The CDR3 sequence is 13 residues long. CDR3 nucleotide sequence: TGCGCCAGCAGACAGACCTCTAACTATGGCTACACCTTC. Protein: CASRQTSNYGYTF.